The 30 T cell receptor beta chains below all came from one sample that was sequenced in a study of T-cell memory formation after mild COVID-19 (dated by TCRdb to the early 2020s). The method was 5' RACE. Instrument on record: Illumina NovaSeq 6000. TCRdb reprocessing: public reads trimmed at Q25 with fastp, clones called with MiXCR, in-frame beta chains kept. Merged by CDR3 protein, the rows form single entries marked with the most common genes and DNA. In this sample the table shows 150,000 to 200,000 distinct CDR3 sequences, about 15% of which occur a single time. The top ten constitute less than 15% of the sample. Sequenced sample: PBMCs or a T cell subset sorted from them (not recorded which). The source of these receptors is an adult woman who had mild COVID-19 (a few samples of this study predate the infection). The sample titles of this study are shuffled in the database, so cell type and time point are left out; the donor was told from shared clones.

V is TRBV12-3 or TRBV12-4 and J is TRBJ2-7; TRBD1 might be the D (5 bases). Trimming removed 6 bases at V and 10 bases at J, with 16 bases between. This CDR3 region has 12 residues. CDR3 coding DNA: TGTGCCAGCAGCAATGGCTGGGGCATCCAGTACTTC. As protein: CASSNGWGIQYF.

This clonotype was recorded a few times. The rearrangement joins TRBV5-1 to TRBJ1-2; 9 nucleotides align to TRBD1. The ends lost 5 bases at V and 4 bases at J; junction bases unmatched: 9. The CDR3 has 15 amino acids. CDR1 is SGHRS and CDR2 is YFSETQ in the germline V gene. As DNA, the CDR3 is TGCGCCAGCAGACCGGGACAGGGTTATACCTATGGCTACACCTTC. The encoded protein is CASRPGQGYTYGYTF.

The chain uses TRBV3-1 and TRBJ2-5; a weak D match, TRBD1 (6 bases). Looked up from germline, CDR1 is LGHDT and CDR2 is YNNKEL (reference sequence). Trimming removed 1 base at V and 2 bases at J, with 8 bases between. This CDR3 has 14 amino acids. Written as DNA, the CDR3 is TGTGCCAGCAGCCAAGTGACAGGACAAGAGACCCAGTACTTC. Translation: CASSQVTGQETQYF.

V gene TRBV5-1 combines with J gene TRBJ1-1; D unclear. The V and J ends lost 0 bases and 6 bases respectively, with 15 bases between them. The CDR3 loop spans 15 amino acids. Germline V lookup: CDR1 SGHRS, CDR2 YFSETQ. CDR3 amino acids: CASSLATTRNAEAFF. CDR3 coding DNA: TGCGCCAGCAGCTTGGCCACAACTAGGAATGCTGAAGCTTTCTTT.

The chain links TRBV6-9 to TRBJ2-2, with D hard to call. Germline assignment: CDR1 MNHGY and CDR2 SVAAGI. The CDR3 has 17 residues. The ends were cut back, 0 bases at V and 5 bases at J, with 16 bases in the middle. The CDR3 DNA sequence: TGTGCCAGCAGTTATTCGAAGTTCCGTGTCGGGACCGGGGAGCTGTTTTTT. The encoded protein is CASSYSKFRVGTGELFF.

This chain links TRBV9 with TRBJ2-7; the D gene is possibly TRBD2 (6 bases). With 0 bases removed from V and 5 bases from J, the gap between germline ends came to 15 bases. The CDR3 contains 15 residues. Germline V gives CDR1 SGDLS, CDR2 YYNGEE. The CDR3 DNA follows: TGTGCCAGCAGCGTAGAAGGGAGGATGCAGGACGAGCAGTACTTC. Protein product: CASSVEGRMQDEQYF.

This clonotype occurred a few times. V gene TRBV12-5 combines with J gene TRBJ2-7, with 9 bases fitting TRBD1. The germline CDR1 and CDR2 sequences are LGHNT and FRNRAP. The CDR3 consists of 14 residues. Germline trimming cut 4 bases from V and 3 bases from J; bases unmatched to any gene: 4. CDR3 sequence: CASGSGTGLYEQYF. As DNA, the CDR3 is TGTGCTAGTGGTTCCGGGACAGGGCTCTACGAGCAGTACTTC.

CDR3 amino acids: CSVAYLARNEQYF. CDR3 coding DNA: TGCAGCGTTGCATACCTAGCGAGGAACGAGCAGTACTTC. The chain links TRBV29-1 to TRBJ2-7; D may be TRBD2 (6 bases). The V end was cut by 4 bases, the J end by 5 bases, with 15 bases between. CDR3 length: 13 amino acids. Germline lookup yields CDR1 SQVTM and CDR2 ANQGSEA.

The chain recombines TRBV29-1 with TRBJ2-1, with D perhaps matching TRBD1 (6 bases). This CDR3 region has 13 residues. The germline gives CDR1 SQVTM, CDR2 ANQGSEA. The CDR3 DNA reads as TGCATCACAGGGCAGGGCTCCTACAATGAGCAGTTCTTC. Its protein is CITGQGSYNEQFF.

The J gene is TRBJ2-7, the V gene TRBV7-2, with TRBD2 matching over 12 bases. V lost 5 bases, J lost 6 bases, and 5 bases stayed unmatched. The CDR3 is made up of 14 amino acids. The germline CDR1 and CDR2 sequences are SGHTA and FQGNSA. The CDR3 region is CASSLTSGRREQYF. CDR3 nucleotides: TGTGCCAGCAGCCTGACTAGCGGGAGACGCGAGCAGTACTTC.

In this sample, this clonotype turned up many times. This rearrangement joins TRBV3-1 to TRBJ2-7, with TRBD1 matching over 11 bases. CDR1 is LGHDT, CDR2 YNNKEL, per germline (reference sequence). The CDR3 loop spans 15 amino acids. V lost 4 bases, J lost 2 bases, and 4 bases stayed unmatched. CDR3 protein: CASSPGTGGPYEQYF. CDR3 nucleotides: TGTGCCAGCAGCCCCGGGACAGGGGGGCCCTACGAGCAGTACTTC.

The CDR3 DNA follows: TGCGCCAGCAGCCCCGGGACAGGGACTGGCTACACCTTC. Amino acid sequence: CASSPGTGTGYTF. The rearrangement uses TRBV5-1 and TRBJ1-2; 9 bases are a match to TRBD1. Trimming took 4 bases from V and 7 from J; bases not matched to a gene: 5. The CDR3 length is 13 residues. Germline CDR1 SGHRS, CDR2 YFSETQ.

The chain joins TRBV12-3 or TRBV12-4 to TRBJ2-1, with D perhaps TRBD2 (5 bases). This CDR3 spans 14 amino acids. The V and J ends lost 6 bases and 0 bases respectively, with 9 bases between them. This CDR3 reads CASSRGISYNEQFF. The CDR3 DNA follows: TGTGCCAGCAGCCGGGGTATCTCCTACAATGAGCAGTTCTTC.

CDR3 DNA: TGCGCCAGCAGCCATGAGTCCTGGGATAACTATGGCTACACCTTC. Its translation: CASSHESWDNYGYTF. The rearrangement uses TRBV4-3 and TRBJ1-2; D unresolved. Looked up from germline, CDR1 is LGHNA and CDR2 is YSLEER. The V end lost 3 bases, the J end lost 1 base, and 12 bases lay between the germline ends. This CDR3 is built from 15 residues.

This chain uses TRBV7-9 with TRBJ2-6; the D gene is possibly TRBD2 (5 bases). This CDR3 is 16 amino acids long. Germline V gene data show CDR1 as SEHNR and CDR2 as FQNEAQ (reference sequence). Trimming shortened V by 1 base and J by 4 bases, and 11 bases separated the two germline ends. The CDR3, as DNA: TGTGCCAGCAGCTTAGAGCCCGGGATCGGGGCCAACGTCCTGACTTTC. Translating gives CASSLEPGIGANVLTF.

The gene calls are TRBV7-9 and TRBJ2-5, with D perhaps TRBD2 (6 bases). The CDR3 sequence is 15 residues long. Germline assignment: CDR1 SEHNR and CDR2 FQNEAQ (reference sequence). V shed 5 bases and J shed 1 base, with 14 bases lying between them. CDR3 protein: CASSRHGTPQETQYF. DNA of the CDR3: TGTGCCAGCAGCCGCCATGGGACTCCCCAAGAGACCCAGTACTTC.

This clonotype turned up a few times. The chain is built from TRBV4-2 and TRBJ2-1; D remains ambiguous. Germline loops: CDR1 LGHNA, CDR2 YNFKEQ. V lost 3 bases to trimming and J lost 9 bases, with 12 bases between them. The CDR3 loop spans 13 amino acids. The CDR3 loop reads CASSQVTGSEQFF. The CDR3 nucleotides are TGTGCCAGCAGCCAGGTGACCGGCAGTGAGCAGTTCTTC.

This clonotype was seen a few times. V is TRBV12-3 or TRBV12-4 and J is TRBJ1-2; D remains ambiguous. This CDR3 contains 12 residues. Trimming removed 6 bases from V and 7 bases from J, with 12 bases in between. CDR3 nucleotides: TGTGCCAGCAGCACTGAAGCCCCTGGCTACACCTTC. It encodes CASSTEAPGYTF.

The chain is built from TRBV5-1 and TRBJ2-7; D is undetermined. Germline V gene data show CDR1 as SGHRS and CDR2 as YFSETQ. The CDR3 consists of 13 residues. The germline V and J ends were trimmed by 3 bases and 5 bases, with 12 bases remaining between them. The chain's CDR3 is CASSSSAPHEQYF. For the CDR3, the DNA is TGCGCCAGCAGCTCCTCAGCCCCCCACGAGCAGTACTTC.

There are a few counts of this clonotype. The junction and the germline gene differ at one end; a read error may be behind it. The chain links TRBV6-6 to TRBJ2-2; the D is unclear. The CDR3 totals 11 residues. Germline CDR1 MNHNY, CDR2 SVGAGI (reference sequence). The CDR3 loop is CASSYTEELFF. As DNA, the CDR3 is TGTGCCAGCAGTTACACCGAGGAGCTGTTTTTT.

This clonotype was seen only a few times. This chain joins TRBV27 and TRBJ2-1; D is perhaps TRBD2 (6 bases). Trimming took off 0 bases at V and 7 bases at J, with 10 bases between the two ends. This CDR3 spans 14 amino acids. The germline CDR1 and CDR2 sequences are MNHEY and SMNVEV (reference sequence). This chain's CDR3 is CASSLSDGGNEQFF. CDR3 nucleotide sequence: TGTGCCAGCAGTTTATCGGACGGAGGGAATGAGCAGTTCTTC.

The V call is TRBV7-8, the J call TRBJ2-5; TRBD2 matches at 11 bases. The length of the CDR3 is 19 residues. The germline CDR1 and CDR2 sequences are SGHVS and FQNEAQ. Germline trimming cut 5 bases from V and 4 bases from J; bases unmatched to any gene: 18. Written as DNA, the CDR3 is TGTGCCAGCAGCCCGACCAGACTAGCGGGATCTACTTTCGGAGAGACCCAGTACTTC. Protein sequence: CASSPTRLAGSTFGETQYF.

V usage is TRBV15 and J usage is TRBJ2-7, with no clear D. V gave up 4 bases and J gave up 2 bases, with 9 bases separating them. CDR1 is LNHNV, CDR2 YYDKDF, per germline (reference sequence). The CDR3 has 13 amino acids. CDR3 nucleotide sequence: TGTGCCACCAGCACGGGCAGAGCCTACGAGCAGTACTTC. Protein product: CATSTGRAYEQYF.

This clonotype was counted a few times. The chain uses TRBV20-1 and TRBJ1-1; 7 nucleotides match TRBD1. The V segment lost 1 base and the J segment 4 bases; nucleotides outside the gene matches: 6. The CDR3 covers 14 residues. From germline, CDR1 is DFQATT and CDR2 SNEGSKA (reference sequence). The CDR3 DNA reads TGCAGTGCTAGAGCCATGACAGGGAGCACTGAAGCTTTCTTT. Translated, it gives CSARAMTGSTEAFF.

The chain links TRBV5-1 to TRBJ1-2, with D possibly matching TRBD1 (6 bases). Germline loops: CDR1 SGHRS, CDR2 YFSETQ. The length of the CDR3 is 17 residues. Trimming left V 4 bases short and J 3 bases short, with 22 bases between. The chain's CDR3 is CASSHGGLSRGDYGYTF. For the CDR3, the DNA is TGCGCCAGCAGCCACGGGGGCCTCAGTCGGGGTGACTATGGCTACACCTTC.

The gene calls are TRBV24-1 and TRBJ1-5, with D hard to call. This CDR3 is 13 amino acids long. Between the trimmed V and J ends, which lost 9 bases and 3 bases, there was a span of 11 bases. Germline V gene lookup returns CDR1 KGHDR and CDR2 SFDVKD. In nucleotides, the CDR3 is TGTGCCACCTCCCGGGCTTTCAATCAGCCCCAGCATTTT. It yields the protein CATSRAFNQPQHF.

This sequence joins TRBV21-1 and TRBJ1-2; whether TRBD1, the table's D call, matches the DNA was not checked. TRBV21-1 is a listed pseudogene. The CDR3 has 14 residues. The CDR3 protein is CASSKWGGYNGYTF. The CDR3 DNA reads TGTGCCAGCAGCAAATGGGGCGGTTATAATGGCTACACCTTC.

This chain links TRBV9 with TRBJ2-1; D is possibly TRBD1 or TRBD2 (6 bases each). The CDR3 consists of 15 residues. Per germline, CDR1 SGDLS and CDR2 YYNGEE. V was pared by 2 bases and J by 9 bases, with 18 bases between. CDR3 residues: CASSVGTGGGGEQFF. CDR3 bases: TGTGCCAGCAGCGTTGGAACCGGGGGCGGCGGTGAGCAGTTCTTC. Supplemented by reference TRBV9 and TRBJ2-1, the full variable domain reads DSGVTQTPKHLITATGQRVTLRCSPRSGDLSVYWYQQSLDQGLQFLIQYYNGEERAKGNILERFSAQQFPDLHSELNLSSLELGDSALYFCASSVGTGGGGEQFFGPGTRLTVL.

This clonotype has only a few counts. The gene calls are TRBV6-2 or TRBV6-3 and TRBJ2-3; D is perhaps TRBD2 (6 bases). Trimming removed 2 bases at V and 2 bases at J, with 20 bases between. This CDR3 comprises 18 residues. Looked up from germline, CDR1 is MNHEY and CDR2 is SVGEGT. CDR3 in amino acids: CASSYTPAGPTHTDTQYF. As DNA, the CDR3 is TGTGCCAGCAGTTACACTCCGGCGGGACCGACTCACACAGATACGCAGTATTTT.

As to this clonotype: The junction and the germline gene differ at one end; a read error may be behind it. The chain is built from TRBV6-5 and TRBJ1-6; TRBD1 might be the D (6 bases). This CDR3 region has 19 residues. In germline, CDR1 is MNHEY, CDR2 SVGAGI. The CDR3 nucleotides are TGTTCCAGCAGTTACTCGGGACATCCGACTTCGGAGGATAATTCACCCCTCCACTTT. The encoded protein is CSSSYSGHPTSEDNSPLHF.